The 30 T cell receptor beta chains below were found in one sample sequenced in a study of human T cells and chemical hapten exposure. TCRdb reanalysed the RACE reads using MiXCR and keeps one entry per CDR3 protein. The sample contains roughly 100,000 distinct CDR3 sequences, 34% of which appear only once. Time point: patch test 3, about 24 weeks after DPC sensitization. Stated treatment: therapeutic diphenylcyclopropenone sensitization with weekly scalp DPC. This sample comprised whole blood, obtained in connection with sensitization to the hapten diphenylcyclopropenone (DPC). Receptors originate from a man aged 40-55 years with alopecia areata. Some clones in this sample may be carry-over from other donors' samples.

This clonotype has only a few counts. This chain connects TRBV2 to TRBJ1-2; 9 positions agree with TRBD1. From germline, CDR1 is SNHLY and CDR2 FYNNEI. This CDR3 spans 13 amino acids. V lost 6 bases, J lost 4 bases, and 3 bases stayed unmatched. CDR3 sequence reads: CASRGTGIYGYTF. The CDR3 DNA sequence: TGTGCCAGCAGAGGGACAGGGATCTATGGCTACACCTTC. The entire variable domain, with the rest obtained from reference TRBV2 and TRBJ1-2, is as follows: EPEVTQTPSHQVTQMGQEVILRCVPISNHLYFYWYRQILGQKVEFLVSFYNNEISEKSEIFDDQFSVERPDGSNFTLKIRSTKLEDSAMYFCASRGTGIYGYTFGSGTRLTVV.

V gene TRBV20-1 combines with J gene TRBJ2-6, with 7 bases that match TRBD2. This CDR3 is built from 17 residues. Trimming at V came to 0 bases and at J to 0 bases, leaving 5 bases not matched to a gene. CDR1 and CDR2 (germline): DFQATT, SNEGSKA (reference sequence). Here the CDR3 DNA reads TGCAGTGCTAGAGATCTAGCGGTAACCTCTGGGGCCAACGTCCTGACTTTC. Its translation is CSARDLAVTSGANVLTF.

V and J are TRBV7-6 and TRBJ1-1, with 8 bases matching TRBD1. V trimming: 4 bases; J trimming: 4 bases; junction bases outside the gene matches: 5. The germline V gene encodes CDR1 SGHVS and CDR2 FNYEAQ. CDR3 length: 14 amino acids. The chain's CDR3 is CASSSGGSGTEAFF. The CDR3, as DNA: TGTGCCAGCAGCTCAGGGGGCTCGGGCACTGAAGCTTTCTTT. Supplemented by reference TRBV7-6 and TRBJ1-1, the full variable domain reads GAGVSQSPRYKVTKRGQDVALRCDPISGHVSLYWYRQALGQGPEFLTYFNYEAQQDKSGLPNDRFSAERPEGSISTLTIQRTEQRDSAMYRCASSSGGSGTEAFFGQGTRLTVV.

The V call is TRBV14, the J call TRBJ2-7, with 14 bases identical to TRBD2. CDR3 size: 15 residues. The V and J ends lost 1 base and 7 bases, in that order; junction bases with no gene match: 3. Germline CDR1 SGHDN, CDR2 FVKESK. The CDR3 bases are TGTGCCAGCAGCCAAGTGGGACTAGCGGGAGTTGAGCAGTACTTC. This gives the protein CASSQVGLAGVEQYF.

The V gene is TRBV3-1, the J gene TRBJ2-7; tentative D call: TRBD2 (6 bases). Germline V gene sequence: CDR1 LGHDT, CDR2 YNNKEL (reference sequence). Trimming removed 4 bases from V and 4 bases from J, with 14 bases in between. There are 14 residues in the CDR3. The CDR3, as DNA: TGTGCCAGCAGCCCCGGGACTCCGTTTTACGAGCAGTACTTC. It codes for CASSPGTPFYEQYF.

CDR3 sequence: CSARPIYFTTQNNEQFF. The CDR3 region has the DNA TGCAGTGCTAGACCAATCTATTTTACGACTCAGAACAATGAGCAGTTCTTC. The chain carries TRBV20-1 and TRBJ2-1, with unresolved D. Germline CDR1 and CDR2: DFQATT and SNEGSKA (reference sequence). The CDR3 spans 17 residues. The V and J ends lost 2 bases and 5 bases respectively, with 22 bases between them.

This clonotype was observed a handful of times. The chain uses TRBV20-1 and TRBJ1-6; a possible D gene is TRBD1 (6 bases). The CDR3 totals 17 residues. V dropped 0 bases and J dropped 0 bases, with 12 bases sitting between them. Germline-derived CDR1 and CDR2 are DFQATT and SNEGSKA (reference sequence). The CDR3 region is CSAREGGVSSYNSPLHF. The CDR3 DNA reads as TGCAGTGCTAGAGAAGGGGGGGTGAGCTCCTATAATTCACCCCTCCACTTT.

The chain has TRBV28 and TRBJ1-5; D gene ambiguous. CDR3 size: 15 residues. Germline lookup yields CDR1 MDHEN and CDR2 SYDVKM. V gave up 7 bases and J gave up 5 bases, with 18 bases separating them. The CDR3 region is CASTRSVGRDQPQHF. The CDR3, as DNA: TGTGCCAGCACCCGATCTGTGGGTCGGGATCAGCCCCAGCATTTT.

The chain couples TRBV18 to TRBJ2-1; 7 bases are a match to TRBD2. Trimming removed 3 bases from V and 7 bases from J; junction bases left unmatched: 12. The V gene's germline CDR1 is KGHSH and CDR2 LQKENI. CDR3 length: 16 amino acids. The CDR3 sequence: CASSPKAGISSNEQFF. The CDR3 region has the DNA TGTGCCAGCTCACCTAAAGCGGGAATAAGTTCTAATGAGCAGTTCTTC.

CDR3 coding DNA: TGTGCCAGCAGTGAATTTTGGGGAAGCAATCAGCCCCAGCATTTT. Protein product: CASSEFWGSNQPQHF. This chain connects TRBV6-1 to TRBJ1-5, with D uncertain. Germline-derived CDR1 and CDR2 are MNHNS and SASEGT. The V end lost 2 bases, the J end lost 1 base, and 9 bases lay between the germline ends. The CDR3 contains 15 residues.

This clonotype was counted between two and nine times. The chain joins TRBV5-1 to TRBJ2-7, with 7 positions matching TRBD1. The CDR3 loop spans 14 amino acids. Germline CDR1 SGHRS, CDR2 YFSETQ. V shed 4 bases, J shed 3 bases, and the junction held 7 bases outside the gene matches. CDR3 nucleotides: TGCGCCAGCAGCGACAGGGACAGCCACTACGAGCAGTACTTC. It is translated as CASSDRDSHYEQYF.

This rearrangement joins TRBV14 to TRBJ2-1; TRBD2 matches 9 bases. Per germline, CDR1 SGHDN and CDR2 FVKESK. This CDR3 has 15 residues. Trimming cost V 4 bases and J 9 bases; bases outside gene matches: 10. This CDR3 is CASSPLAGGYTEQFF. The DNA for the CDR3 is TGTGCCAGCAGCCCTCTCGCGGGAGGGTATACTGAGCAGTTCTTC.

The CDR3 DNA reads as TGTGCCAGCAGTTTTTGGGAAGGGGGTCTTAATTCACCCCTCCACTTT. Its protein is CASSFWEGGLNSPLHF. This rearrangement joins TRBV28 to TRBJ1-6, with a tentative D call TRBD1 (6 bases). Germline V lookup: CDR1 MDHEN, CDR2 SYDVKM. The CDR3 has 16 amino acids. V was trimmed by 3 bases and J by 6 bases, leaving 15 bases between them. Based on the CDR3 plus reference TRBV28 and TRBJ1-6, the full variable domain is DVKVTQSSRYLVKRTGEKVFLECVQDMDHENMFWYRQDPGLGLRLIYFSYDVKMKEKGDIPEGYSVSREKKERFSLILESASTNQTSMYLCASSFWEGGLNSPLHFGNGTRLTVT.

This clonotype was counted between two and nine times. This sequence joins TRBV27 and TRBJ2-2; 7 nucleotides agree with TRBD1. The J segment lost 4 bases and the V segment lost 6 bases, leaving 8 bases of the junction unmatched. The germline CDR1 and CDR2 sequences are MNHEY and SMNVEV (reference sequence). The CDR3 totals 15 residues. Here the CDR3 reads CASSITGAGTGELFF. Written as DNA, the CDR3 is TGTGCCAGCAGCATAACAGGGGCGGGCACCGGGGAGCTGTTTTTT.

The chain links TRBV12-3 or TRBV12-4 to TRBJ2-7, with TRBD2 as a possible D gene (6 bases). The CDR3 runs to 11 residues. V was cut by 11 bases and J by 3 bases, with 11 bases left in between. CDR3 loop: CAEGGYYEQYV. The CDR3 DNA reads TGTGCCGAGGGAGGATACTACGAGCAGTACGTC.

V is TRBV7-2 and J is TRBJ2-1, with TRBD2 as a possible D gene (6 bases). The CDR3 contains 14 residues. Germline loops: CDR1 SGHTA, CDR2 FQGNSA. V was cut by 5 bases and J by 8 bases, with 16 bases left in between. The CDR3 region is CASSRELLYHEQFF. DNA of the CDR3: TGTGCCAGCAGCCGGGAGTTGCTATACCATGAGCAGTTCTTC.

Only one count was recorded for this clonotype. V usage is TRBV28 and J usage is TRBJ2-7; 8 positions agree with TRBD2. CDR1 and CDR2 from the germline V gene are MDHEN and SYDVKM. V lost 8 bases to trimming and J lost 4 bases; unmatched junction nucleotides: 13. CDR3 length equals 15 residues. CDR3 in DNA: TGTGCCAGCCACGTGCCTTCTACGGGAGGGTACGAGCAGTACTTC. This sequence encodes CASHVPSTGGYEQYF.

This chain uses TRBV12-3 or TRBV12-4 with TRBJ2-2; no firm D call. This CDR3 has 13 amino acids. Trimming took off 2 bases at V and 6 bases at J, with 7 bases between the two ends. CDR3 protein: CASSLREAGELFF. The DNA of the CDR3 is TGTGCCAGCAGTTTACGAGAAGCCGGGGAGCTGTTTTTT.

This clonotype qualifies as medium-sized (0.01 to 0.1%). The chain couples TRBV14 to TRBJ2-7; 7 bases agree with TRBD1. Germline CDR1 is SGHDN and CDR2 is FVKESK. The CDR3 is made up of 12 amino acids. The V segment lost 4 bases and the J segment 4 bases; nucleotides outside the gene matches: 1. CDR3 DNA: TGTGCCAGCAGCCCGACAGGGTACGAGCAGTACTTC. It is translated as CASSPTGYEQYF.

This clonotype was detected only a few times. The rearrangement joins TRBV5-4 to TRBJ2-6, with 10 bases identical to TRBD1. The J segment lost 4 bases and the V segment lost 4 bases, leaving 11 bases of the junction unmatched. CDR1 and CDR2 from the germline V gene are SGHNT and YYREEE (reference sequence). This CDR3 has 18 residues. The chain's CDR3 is CASSGAGTGVLGANVLTF. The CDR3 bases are TGTGCCAGCAGCGGCGCCGGGACAGGGGTTTTAGGGGCCAACGTCCTGACTTTC.

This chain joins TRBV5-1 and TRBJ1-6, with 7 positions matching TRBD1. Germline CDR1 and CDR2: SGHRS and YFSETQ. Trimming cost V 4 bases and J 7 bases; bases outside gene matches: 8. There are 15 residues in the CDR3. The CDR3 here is CASSVGTANNSPLHF. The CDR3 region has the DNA TGCGCCAGCAGCGTGGGGACAGCCAACAATTCACCCCTCCACTTT.

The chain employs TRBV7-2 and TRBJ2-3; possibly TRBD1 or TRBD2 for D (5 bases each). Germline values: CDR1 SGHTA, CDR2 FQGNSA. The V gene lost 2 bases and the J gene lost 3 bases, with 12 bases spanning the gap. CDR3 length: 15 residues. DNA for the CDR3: TGTGCCAGCAGCTTATCAAGGGGAGCGACAGATACGCAGTATTTT. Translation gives CASSLSRGATDTQYF.

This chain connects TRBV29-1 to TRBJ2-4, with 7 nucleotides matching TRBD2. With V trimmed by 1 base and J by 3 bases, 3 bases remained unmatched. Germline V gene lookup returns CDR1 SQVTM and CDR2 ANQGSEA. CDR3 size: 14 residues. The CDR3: CSVEGGSGKNIQYF. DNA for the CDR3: TGCAGCGTTGAAGGCGGGAGTGGCAAAAACATTCAGTACTTC.

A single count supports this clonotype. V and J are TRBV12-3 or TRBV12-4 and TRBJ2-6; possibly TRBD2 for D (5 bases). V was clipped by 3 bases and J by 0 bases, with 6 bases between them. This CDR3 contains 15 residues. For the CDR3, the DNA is TGTGCCAGCAGTTTTGAGGGCTCTGGGGCCAACGTCCTGACTTTC. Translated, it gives CASSFEGSGANVLTF.

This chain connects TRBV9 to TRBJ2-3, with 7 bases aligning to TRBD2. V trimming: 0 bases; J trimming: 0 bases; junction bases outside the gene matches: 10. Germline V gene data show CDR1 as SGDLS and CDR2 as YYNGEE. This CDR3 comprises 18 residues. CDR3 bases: TGTGCCAGCAGCGTAGGTCCTAGCGGACTTTCTAGCACAGATACGCAGTATTTT. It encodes CASSVGPSGLSSTDTQYF.

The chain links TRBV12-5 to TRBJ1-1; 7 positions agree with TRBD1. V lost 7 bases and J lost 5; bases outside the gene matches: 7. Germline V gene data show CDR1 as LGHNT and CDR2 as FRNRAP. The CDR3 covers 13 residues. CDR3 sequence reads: CASASKGATEAFF. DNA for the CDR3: TGTGCTAGTGCCTCTAAGGGGGCAACTGAAGCTTTCTTT.

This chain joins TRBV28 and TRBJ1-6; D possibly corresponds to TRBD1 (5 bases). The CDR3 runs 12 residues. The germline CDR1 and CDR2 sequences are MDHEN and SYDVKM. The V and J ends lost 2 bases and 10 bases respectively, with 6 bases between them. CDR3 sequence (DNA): TGTGCCAGCAGTTTAGAGGGGTCACCCCTCCACTTT. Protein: CASSLEGSPLHF.

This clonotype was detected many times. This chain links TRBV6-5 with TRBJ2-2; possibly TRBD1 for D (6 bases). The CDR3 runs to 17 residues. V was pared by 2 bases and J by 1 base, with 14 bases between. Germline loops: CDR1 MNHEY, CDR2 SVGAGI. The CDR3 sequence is CASSYKGQALNTGELFF. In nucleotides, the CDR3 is TGTGCCAGCAGTTACAAGGGACAAGCCCTGAACACCGGGGAGCTGTTTTTT.

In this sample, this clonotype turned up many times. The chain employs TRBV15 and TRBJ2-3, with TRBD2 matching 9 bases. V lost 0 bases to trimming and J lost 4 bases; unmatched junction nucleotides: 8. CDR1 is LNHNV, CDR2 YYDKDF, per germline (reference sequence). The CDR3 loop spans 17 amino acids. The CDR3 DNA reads TGTGCCACCAGCAGAGATGATAGCGGGAGCTTGTCAGATACGCAGTATTTT. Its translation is CATSRDDSGSLSDTQYF.

The CDR3 spells CASREQGSGANVLTF. The CDR3 bases are TGTGCCAGCAGGGAACAGGGGTCTGGGGCCAACGTCCTGACTTTC. This chain joins TRBV6-1 and TRBJ2-6, with 7 bases matching TRBD1. The V and J ends lost 6 bases and 1 base, in that order; junction bases with no gene match: 3. The CDR3 is made up of 15 amino acids. Germline V CDR1 and CDR2: MNHNS, SASEGT.